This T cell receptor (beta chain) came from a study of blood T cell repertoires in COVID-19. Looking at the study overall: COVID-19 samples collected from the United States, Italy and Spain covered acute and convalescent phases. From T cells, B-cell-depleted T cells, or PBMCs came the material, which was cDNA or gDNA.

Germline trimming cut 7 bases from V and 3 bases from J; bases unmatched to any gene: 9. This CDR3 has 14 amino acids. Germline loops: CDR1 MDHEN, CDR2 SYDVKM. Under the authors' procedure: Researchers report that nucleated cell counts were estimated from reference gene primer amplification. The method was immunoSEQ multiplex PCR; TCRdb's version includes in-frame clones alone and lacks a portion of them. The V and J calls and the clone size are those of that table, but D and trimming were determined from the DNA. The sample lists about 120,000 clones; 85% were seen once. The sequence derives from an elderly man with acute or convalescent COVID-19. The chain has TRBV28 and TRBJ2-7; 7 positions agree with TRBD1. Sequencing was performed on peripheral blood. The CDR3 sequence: CASKPGQFLYEQYF. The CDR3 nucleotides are TGTGCCAGCAAACCGGGACAGTTCCTCTACGAGCAGTACTTC.